This TCR beta chain comes out of a study of shared T cell receptors in the human thymus. TCRdb keeps only in-frame clones here, not all; method: immunoSEQ multiplex PCR. The sample includes hundreds of thousands of clones, approximately 78% of them seen just once. The CDR3 runs 12 residues. V lost 4 bases to trimming and J lost 10 bases; unmatched junction nucleotides: 4. Germline V gives CDR1 MNHNS, CDR2 SASEGT. The same sample was also used in a study of human thymus T cells. From that second work: Healthy Finnish infants undergoing corrective surgery for congenital heart defects provided the donor material. Among thymic and blood repertoires, usage of V and J genes appeared biased.

This rearrangement joins TRBV6-1 to TRBJ2-1; 7 bases agree with TRBD1. The receptor was derived from a boy in the first two years of life with a congenital heart defect. Input material: thymocytes. The CDR3 here is CASSGQGREQFF. In DNA, the CDR3 is TGTGCCAGCAGTGGACAGGGCAGAGAGCAGTTCTTC.